The clone carrying this TCR beta chain was seen just once. Its matching antigen is unknown. Sequenced by immunoSEQ multiplex PCR; TCRdb stores in-frame clones only, minus some. This sample has fewer than 80,000 clones, with 75% to 90% found just once. CDR3 length: 14 residues. Unmatched junction bases numbered 5, after V lost 6 bases and J lost 7 bases. Germline lookup yields CDR1 SGHTA and CDR2 FQGNSA. These data originate in a study of OX40 agonist ivuxolimab in advanced cancers. About the research overall: Ivuxolimab, which is an agonistic anti-OX40 (CD134) antibody, was administered to the patients. The study reported partial responses in three patients: one hepatocellular carcinoma, two cutaneous melanoma. Study-wide results and limits: Expanded clones tended on average to be more numerous among CD8+ T cells than CD4+.

Blood got drawn at baseline, again on cycle 4 day 1, and then on cycle 7 day 1. The sequencing here drew on CD4+ or CD8+ T cells sorted from blood, taken in a trial of the OX40 agonist ivuxolimab. The chain combines TRBV7-2 with TRBJ2-2; the match to TRBD2 covers 10 bases. The TCR was taken from an adult with an advanced solid tumor such as melanoma, head and neck, liver or kidney cancer. The DNA for the CDR3 is TGTGCCAGCAGGAGTCTAGCGGGAGTCGGGGAGCTGTTTTTT. It codes for CASRSLAGVGELFF.